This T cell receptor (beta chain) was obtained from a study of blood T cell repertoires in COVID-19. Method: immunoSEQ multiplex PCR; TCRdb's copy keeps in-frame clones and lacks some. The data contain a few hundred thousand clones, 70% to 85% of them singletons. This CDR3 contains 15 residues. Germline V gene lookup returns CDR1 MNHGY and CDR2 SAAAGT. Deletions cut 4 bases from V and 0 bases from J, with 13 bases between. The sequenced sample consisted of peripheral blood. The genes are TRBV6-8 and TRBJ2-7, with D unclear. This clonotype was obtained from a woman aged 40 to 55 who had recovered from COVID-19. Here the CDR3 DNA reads TGTGCCAGCAGTTTGAAACAGCATAACTCCTACGAGCAGTACTTC. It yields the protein CASSLKQHNSYEQYF.